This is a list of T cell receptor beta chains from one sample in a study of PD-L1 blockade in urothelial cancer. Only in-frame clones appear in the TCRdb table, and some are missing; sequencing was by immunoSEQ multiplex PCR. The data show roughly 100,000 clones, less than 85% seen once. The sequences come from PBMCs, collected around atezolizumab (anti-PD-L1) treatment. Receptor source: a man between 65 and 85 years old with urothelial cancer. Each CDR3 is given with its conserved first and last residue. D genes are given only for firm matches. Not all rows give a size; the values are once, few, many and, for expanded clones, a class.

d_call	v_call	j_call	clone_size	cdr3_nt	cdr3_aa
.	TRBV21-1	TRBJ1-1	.	TGTGCCAGCAGCAAAGCGCAAGGGGGCCTTTCTACAACTGAAGCTTTCTTT	CASSKAQGGLSTTEAFF
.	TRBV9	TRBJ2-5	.	TGTGCCAGCAGCGTAGCAGGGTTTTATGGTGAGACCCAGTACTTC	CASSVAGFYGETQYF
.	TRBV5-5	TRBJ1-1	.	TGTGCCAGCAGCTTGGGTTGGGGTGGGGGCATGGACACTGAAGCTTTCTTT	CASSLGWGGGMDTEAFF
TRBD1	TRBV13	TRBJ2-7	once	TGTGCCAGCAGCCTCCGGACAGGGGCCTACGAGCAGTACTTC	CASSLRTGAYEQYF
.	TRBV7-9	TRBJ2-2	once	TGTGCCAGCAGCCCGGGACAGAACACCGGGGAGCTGTTTTTT	CASSPGQNTGELFF
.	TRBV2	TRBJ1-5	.	TGTGCCAGCCGGAGGGAGGGGGAAAATCAGCCCCAGCATTTT	CASRREGENQPQHF
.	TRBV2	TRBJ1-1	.	TGTGCCAGCAGTGGAAAATCCCCTGACAGGAGTCAAGCTTTCTTT	CASSGKSPDRSQAFF
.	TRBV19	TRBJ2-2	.	TGTGCCGTGGGCGCTCTAGCTATCACCGGGGAGCTGTTTTTT	CAVGALAITGELFF
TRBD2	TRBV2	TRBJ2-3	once	TGTGCCAGCAGTGCCGGACTAGAGGATACGCAGTATTTT	CASSAGLEDTQYF
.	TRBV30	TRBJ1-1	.	TGTGCCTGGAGAGGAGTGGGGCCCCCGAACACTGAAGCTTTCTTT	CAWRGVGPPNTEAFF
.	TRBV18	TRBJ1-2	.	TGTGCCAGCTCACCACTCGGGGTCCCCTATGGCTACACCTTC	CASSPLGVPYGYTF
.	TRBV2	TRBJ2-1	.	TGTGCCAGCTTTCGTAGGACTTTCGACAATGAGCAGTTCTTC	CASFRRTFDNEQFF
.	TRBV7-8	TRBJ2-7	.	TGTGCCAGCAGCACCTCCGGGACACCCTACGAGCAGTACTTC	CASSTSGTPYEQYF
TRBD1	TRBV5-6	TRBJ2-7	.	TGTGCCAGCAGCTTGCGTGCGGGACAGGGTTGGGTCTACGAGCAGTACTTC	CASSLRAGQGWVYEQYF
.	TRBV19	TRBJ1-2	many	TGTGCCAGTAGTATAGATTGGACTACGCGGGGGCTACGGGATGGCTACACCTTC	CASSIDWTTRGLRDGYTF
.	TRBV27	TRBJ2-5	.	TGTGCCAGCAGGATCCTCGGGCAAGAGACCCAGTACTTC	CASRILGQETQYF
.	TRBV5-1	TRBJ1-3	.	TGCGCCAGCAGCTTGGACAGTTTCTCTGGAAACACCATATATTTT	CASSLDSFSGNTIYF
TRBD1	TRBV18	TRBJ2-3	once	TGTGCCAGCTCACCACCCAACAGGGGCTTGGTGGATACGCAGTATTTT	CASSPPNRGLVDTQYF
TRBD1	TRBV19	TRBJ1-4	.	TGTGCCAGTAGTGTGGGACAGGGGCGGGAAAAACTGTTTTTT	CASSVGQGREKLFF
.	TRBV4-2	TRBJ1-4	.	TGTGCCAGCAGCCAAGAAGGTCACCCAGGGGAGGAAAAACTGTTTTTT	CASSQEGHPGEEKLFF
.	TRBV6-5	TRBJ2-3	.	TGTGCCAGCAGTTACGTAACGGGAAGGGGCACAGATACGCAGTATTTT	CASSYVTGRGTDTQYF
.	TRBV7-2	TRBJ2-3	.	TGTGCCAGCAGCTTAACGCTGACAGCAGATACGCAGTATTTT	CASSLTLTADTQYF
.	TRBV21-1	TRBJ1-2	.	TGTGCCAGCAGCAAAACAGGGGATAACTATGGCTACACCTTC	CASSKTGDNYGYTF
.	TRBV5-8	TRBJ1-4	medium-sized	TGTGCCAGCAGCTTGGACGCACAAGGGGTTAATGAAAAACTGTTTTTT	CASSLDAQGVNEKLFF
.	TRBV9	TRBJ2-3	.	TGTGCCAGCAGCGTAGATATCGGGAGCCCAGATACGCAGTATTTT	CASSVDIGSPDTQYF
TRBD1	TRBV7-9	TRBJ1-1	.	TGTGCCAGCAGCTTGGGGGACAGCTCGGCCGCTGAAGCTTTCTTT	CASSLGDSSAAEAFF
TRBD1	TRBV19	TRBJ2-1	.	TGTGCCAGTAGTACTGGGTACAGGGGATACTCCTACAATGAGCAGTTCTTC	CASSTGYRGYSYNEQFF
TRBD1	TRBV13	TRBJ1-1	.	TGTGCCAGCAGCCAAGGGACAGGGAACACTGAAGCTTTCTTT	CASSQGTGNTEAFF
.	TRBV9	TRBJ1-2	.	TGTGCCAGCAGCGTAGACAGCATCAAGGGCTACACCTTC	CASSVDSIKGYTF
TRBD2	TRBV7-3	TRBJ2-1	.	TGTGCCAGCAGCTTCACGGGACTAGCGGGAGTTGAGCAGTTCTTC	CASSFTGLAGVEQFF
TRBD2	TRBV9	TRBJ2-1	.	TGTGCCAGCAGCCCAAGAAGGGGGACTAGCGGAAGCTCCTACAATGAGCAGTTCTTC	CASSPRRGTSGSSYNEQFF